Listed here are 10 T cell receptor beta chains from one sample, sequenced in a study of shared clonotypes between healthy human individuals. Here immunoSEQ multiplex PCR was the method, and the copy in TCRdb shows in-frame clones only, minus some. The sample carries approximately 240,000 clones, under 80% recorded once. The specimen was memory CD4+ T cells sorted from blood. The subset is: CD45RA-negative fraction. The receptors stem from a man aged 25 to 40 in good health.

The V call is TRBV19, the J call TRBJ1-1; D gene uncertain. Trimming took 6 bases from V and 7 from J, leaving 9 bases between them. Germline V gives CDR1 LNHDA, CDR2 SQIVND (reference sequence). The CDR3 spans 11 residues. The DNA for the CDR3 is TGTGCCAGTAGCACACAAAGTGAAGCTTTCTTT. Its translation: CASSTQSEAFF. The whole variable domain, remainder taken from reference TRBV19 and TRBJ1-1, is DGGITQSPKYLFRKEGQNVTLSCEQNLNHDAMYWYRQDPGQGLRLIYYSQIVNDFQKGDIAEGYSVSREKKESFPLTVTSAQKNPTAFYLCASSTQSEAFFGQGTRLTVV.

This chain joins TRBV9 and TRBJ2-3; D not resolved. The ends were cut back, 7 bases at V and 0 bases at J, with 9 bases in the middle. CDR3 length equals 13 residues. Germline V lookup: CDR1 SGDLS, CDR2 YYNGEE. The CDR3 nucleotides are TGTGCCAGCGGTAGTCCTAGCACAGATACGCAGTATTTT. It codes for CASGSPSTDTQYF.

This chain uses TRBV30 with TRBJ1-4; TRBD1 matches 7 bases. The CDR3 has 12 amino acids. Germline CDR1 GTSNPN, CDR2 SVGIG (reference sequence). V was clipped by 1 base and J by 11 bases; unmatched bases: 4. The CDR3 DNA is TGTGCCTGGAGTGAAAGGGACAGCAAACTGTTTTTT. Translating it yields CAWSERDSKLFF. Together with reference TRBV30 and TRBJ1-4, the CDR3 gives the full variable domain: SQTIHQWPATLVQPVGSPLSLECTVEGTSNPNLYWYRQAAGRGLQLLFYSVGIGQISSEVPQNLSASRPQDRQFILSSKKLLLSDSGFYLCAWSERDSKLFFGSGTQLSVL.

This chain links TRBV9 with TRBJ1-1, with D unresolved. This CDR3 has 15 residues. V was trimmed by 4 bases and J by 0 bases, leaving 13 bases between them. Germline V lookup: CDR1 SGDLS, CDR2 YYNGEE. The CDR3: CASSPRGGVNTEAFF. The CDR3 DNA sequence: TGTGCCAGCAGCCCGCGTGGAGGTGTGAACACTGAAGCTTTCTTT.

The chain uses TRBV5-1 and TRBJ1-1; TRBD1 matches 7 bases. J lost 2 bases, V lost 4 bases, and 2 bases had no gene match. Germline loops: CDR1 SGHRS, CDR2 YFSETQ. There are 13 residues in the CDR3. The CDR3 loop is CASSGTANTEAFF. The CDR3 DNA follows: TGCGCCAGCAGCGGGACAGCAAACACTGAAGCTTTCTTT.

About this clone itself: One junction end disagrees with the germline gene, perhaps due to a read error. Distinct nucleotide sequences in the sample also encode this CDR3. The rearrangement links TRBV25-1 to TRBJ2-7; a weak D match, TRBD1 (6 bases). This CDR3 has 16 amino acids. The germline CDR1 and CDR2 sequences are MGHDK and SYGVNS. This chain's CDR3 is CASSEYDRIMTHEQYF. CDR3 nucleotide sequence: TGTGCCAGTAGTGAATACGACAGGATCATGACCCACGAGCAGTACTTC.

This clone was seen more than once but under ten times. The chain uses TRBV15 and TRBJ1-5; TRBD1 might be the D (6 bases). The CDR3 sequence is 15 residues long. Trimming removed 0 bases from V and 9 bases from J, with 15 bases in between. The germline V gene has CDR1 LNHNV and CDR2 YYDKDF (reference sequence). The CDR3 here is CATSRDGQGSRPQHF. The CDR3 DNA reads as TGTGCCACCAGCAGAGACGGTCAGGGGAGTAGGCCCCAGCATTTT.

The chain is built from TRBV4-2 and TRBJ2-7; D possibly corresponds to TRBD2 (6 bases). This CDR3 has 13 amino acids. The germline gives CDR1 LGHNA, CDR2 YNFKEQ. Deletions cut 2 bases from V and 2 bases from J, with 7 bases between. For the CDR3, the DNA is TGTGCCAGCAGCCAACCGGGAGCCTACGAGCAGTACTTC. It codes for CASSQPGAYEQYF.

The V and J genes are TRBV7-2 and TRBJ2-2; the match to TRBD2 covers 10 bases. The CDR3 contains 15 residues. V dropped 5 bases and J dropped 1; count of bases not matched to a gene: 1. Germline V gene lookup returns CDR1 SGHTA and CDR2 FQGNSA. The CDR3 region has the DNA TGTGCCAGCAGCCGGACTAGCGGGAACACCGGGGAGCTGTTTTTT. Its protein product is CASSRTSGNTGELFF. Drawing the rest from reference TRBV7-2 and TRBJ2-2, the complete variable domain is GAGVSQSPSNKVTEKGKDVELRCDPISGHTALYWYRQSLGQGLEFLIYFQGNSAPDKSGLPSDRFSAERTGGSVSTLTIQRTQQEDSAVYLCASSRTSGNTGELFFGEGSRLTVL.

The genes are TRBV11-3 and TRBJ2-7, with 10 nucleotides matching TRBD2. With 4 bases clipped from V and 2 bases from J, the junction kept 2 bases outside the gene matches. Germline-derived CDR1 and CDR2 are SGHNT and YENEEA. CDR3 length: 14 residues. CDR3 protein: CASSSSGSTYEQYF. CDR3 nucleotides: TGTGCCAGCAGCTCTAGCGGGAGCACCTACGAGCAGTACTTC.